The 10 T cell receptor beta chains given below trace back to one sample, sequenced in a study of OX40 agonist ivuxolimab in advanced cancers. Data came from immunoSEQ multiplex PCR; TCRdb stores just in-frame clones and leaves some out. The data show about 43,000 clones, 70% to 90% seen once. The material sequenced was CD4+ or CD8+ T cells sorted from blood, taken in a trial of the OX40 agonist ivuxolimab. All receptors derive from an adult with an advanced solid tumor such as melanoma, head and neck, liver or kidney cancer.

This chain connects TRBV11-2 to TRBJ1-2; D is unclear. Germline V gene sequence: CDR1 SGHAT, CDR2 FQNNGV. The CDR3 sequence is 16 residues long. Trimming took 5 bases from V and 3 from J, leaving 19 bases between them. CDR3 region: CASSPPTGKIYYGYTF. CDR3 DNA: TGTGCCAGCAGCCCTCCGACCGGGAAGATCTACTATGGCTACACCTTC. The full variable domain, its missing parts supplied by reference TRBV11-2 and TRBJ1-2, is EAGVAQSPRYKIIEKRQSVAFWCNPISGHATLYWYQQILGQGPKLLIQFQNNGVVDDSQLPKDRFSAERLKGVDSTLKIQPAKLEDSAVYLCASSPPTGKIYYGYTFGSGTRLTVV.

CDR3 loop: CASSDLQGVYEQYV. The CDR3 DNA is TGTGCCAGCAGTGACCTACAGGGGGTCTACGAGCAGTACGTC. The gene calls are TRBV2 and TRBJ2-7; 8 bases align to TRBD1. Germline CDR1 reads SNHLY; CDR2 reads FYNNEI. The CDR3 totals 14 residues. The ends lost 3 bases at V and 3 bases at J; junction bases unmatched: 4.

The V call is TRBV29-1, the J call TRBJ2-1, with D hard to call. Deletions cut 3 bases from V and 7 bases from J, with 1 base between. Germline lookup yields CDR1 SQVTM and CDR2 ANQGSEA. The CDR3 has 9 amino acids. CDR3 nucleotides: TGCAGCGTTGATAATGAGCAGTTCTTC. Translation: CSVDNEQFF.

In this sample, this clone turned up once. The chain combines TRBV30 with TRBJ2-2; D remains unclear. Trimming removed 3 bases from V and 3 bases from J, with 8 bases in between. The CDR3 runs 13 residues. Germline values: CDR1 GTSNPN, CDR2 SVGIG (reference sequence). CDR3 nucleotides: TGTGCCTGGAGGGCAGCCTACACCGGGGAGCTGTTTTTT. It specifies CAWRAAYTGELFF.

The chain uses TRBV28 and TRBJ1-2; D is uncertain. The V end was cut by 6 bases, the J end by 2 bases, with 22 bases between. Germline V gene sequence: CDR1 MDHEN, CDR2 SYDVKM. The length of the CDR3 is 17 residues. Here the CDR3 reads CASSIIPPARGNYGYTF. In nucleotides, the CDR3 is TGTGCCAGCAGCATTATCCCACCGGCTCGGGGAAACTATGGCTACACCTTC.

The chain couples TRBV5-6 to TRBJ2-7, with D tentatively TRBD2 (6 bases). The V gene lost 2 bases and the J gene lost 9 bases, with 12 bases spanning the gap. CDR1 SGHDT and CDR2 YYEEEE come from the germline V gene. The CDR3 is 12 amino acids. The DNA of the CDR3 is TGTGCCAGCAGCTTTTGGGGGGACGGGCAGTACTTC. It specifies CASSFWGDGQYF.

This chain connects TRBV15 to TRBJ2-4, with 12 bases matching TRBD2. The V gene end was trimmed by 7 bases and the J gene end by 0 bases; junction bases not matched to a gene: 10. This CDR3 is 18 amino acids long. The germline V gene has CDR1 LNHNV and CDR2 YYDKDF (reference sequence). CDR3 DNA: TGTGCCACCACCGGGACTAGCGGGTTGGATGGAGCCAAAAACATTCAGTACTTC. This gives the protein CATTGTSGLDGAKNIQYF.

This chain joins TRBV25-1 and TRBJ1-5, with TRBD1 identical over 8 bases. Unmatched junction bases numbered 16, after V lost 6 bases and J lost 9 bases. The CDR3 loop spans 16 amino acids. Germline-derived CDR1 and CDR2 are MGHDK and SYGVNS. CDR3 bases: TGTGCCAGCAGCCCCTCCTCCGGGACAGGTCGCTTGCCCCAGCATTTT. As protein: CASSPSSGTGRLPQHF.

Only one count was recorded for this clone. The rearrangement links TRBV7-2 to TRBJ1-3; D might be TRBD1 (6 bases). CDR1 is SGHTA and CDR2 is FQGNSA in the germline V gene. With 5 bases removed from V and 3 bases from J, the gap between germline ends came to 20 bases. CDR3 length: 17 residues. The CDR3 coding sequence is TGTGCCAGCAGCCCCCGTCGGAGGGGGGACGATGGAAACACCATATATTTT. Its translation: CASSPRRRGDDGNTIYF.

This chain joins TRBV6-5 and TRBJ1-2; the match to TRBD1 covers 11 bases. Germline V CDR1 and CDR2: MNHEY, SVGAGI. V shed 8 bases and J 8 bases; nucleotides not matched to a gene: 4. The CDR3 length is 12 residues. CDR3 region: CASGQGARGYTF. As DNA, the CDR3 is TGTGCCAGCGGACAGGGGGCGCGAGGCTACACCTTC.